Listed here are 30 T cell receptor beta chains from one sample, sequenced in a study of T cells in localized non-small cell lung cancer. Sequencing used immunoSEQ multiplex PCR; TCRdb keeps in-frame clones, though not all of them. The sample gives about 41,000 clones, around 83% of which show up once; roughly 7.1% is in the top ten. This sample comprised peripheral blood, obtained before any cancer treatment. The receptors shown here come from a woman aged 18 to 55 with stage III lung adenocarcinoma.

This clone was seen only once. The chain couples TRBV7-2 to TRBJ2-2; tentative D call: TRBD1 (6 bases). Germline V gene lookup returns CDR1 SGHTA and CDR2 FQGNSA. The CDR3 is made up of 12 amino acids. Between the trimmed V and J ends, which lost 1 base and 13 bases, there was a span of 10 bases. CDR3 protein: CASSLGGLGLFF. CDR3 in DNA: TGTGCCAGCAGCTTAGGGGGGCTTGGGCTGTTTTTT.

The chain carries TRBV11-3 and TRBJ2-5, with 10 positions matching TRBD2. This CDR3 has 15 residues. Germline CDR1 SGHNT, CDR2 YENEEA. V lost 5 bases, J lost 2 bases, and 5 bases stayed unmatched. Here the CDR3 reads CASSPGTSVQETQYF. Written as DNA, the CDR3 is TGTGCCAGCAGCCCTGGGACTAGCGTGCAAGAGACCCAGTACTTC.

This sequence joins TRBV10-3 and TRBJ1-3; D is undetermined. CDR1 is ENHRY, CDR2 SYGVKD, per germline. Trimming shortened V by 2 bases and J by 1 base, and 3 bases separated the two germline ends. This CDR3 spans 13 amino acids. CDR3 residues: CAISEVSGNTIYF. CDR3 sequence (DNA): TGTGCCATCAGTGAGGTGTCTGGAAACACCATATATTTT.

V gene TRBV5-8 combines with J gene TRBJ2-2; 8 bases line up with TRBD1. This CDR3 spans 15 amino acids. Germline V CDR1 and CDR2: SGHTS, YDEGEE. The junction had 1 base not matched to a gene; V was cut back by 3 bases and J by 0 bases. The CDR3 protein is CASSSQGANTGELFF. In nucleotides, the CDR3 is TGTGCCAGCAGCTCACAGGGGGCGAACACCGGGGAGCTGTTTTTT.

The CDR3 is CASSLIVEGRNTEAFF. The CDR3 DNA sequence: TGTGCCAGCAGCTTAATCGTCGAGGGGAGAAACACTGAAGCTTTCTTT. This rearrangement joins TRBV11-1 to TRBJ1-1, with D maybe TRBD1 (5 bases). V lost 2 bases, J lost 2 bases, and 15 bases lay in between. CDR1 is SGHAT, CDR2 FQDESV, per germline (reference sequence). This CDR3 spans 16 amino acids.

This clone was seen only once. The chain uses TRBV6-4 and TRBJ2-2; 7 nucleotides match TRBD1. Germline V gives CDR1 MRHNA, CDR2 SNTAGT. This CDR3 comprises 13 residues. V trimming: 11 bases; J trimming: 6 bases; junction bases outside the gene matches: 9. The CDR3 protein is CASARDSPGELFF. CDR3 sequence (DNA): TGTGCCTCCGCCCGGGACAGCCCCGGGGAGCTGTTTTTT.

The chain couples TRBV9 to TRBJ2-3; D unresolved. There are 13 residues in the CDR3. The germline V gene encodes CDR1 SGDLS and CDR2 YYNGEE. V was shortened by 4 bases and J by 0 bases, with 6 bases between the two germline ends. CDR3 loop: CASSYTSTDTQYF. CDR3 nucleotide sequence: TGTGCCAGCAGCTACACTAGCACAGATACGCAGTATTTT.

V is TRBV7-2 and J is TRBJ2-3, with TRBD2 identical over 7 bases. V shed 0 bases and J 1 base; nucleotides not matched to a gene: 7. Germline lookup yields CDR1 SGHTA and CDR2 FQGNSA. The CDR3 consists of 17 residues. In nucleotides, the CDR3 is TGTGCCAGCAGCTTAGCGCTGGGGGGGAGGGGCACAGATACGCAGTATTTT. Amino acids: CASSLALGGRGTDTQYF.

The V call is TRBV2, the J call TRBJ1-2; D perhaps matches TRBD1 (5 bases). This CDR3 is built from 13 residues. V lost 7 bases and J lost 4, with 13 bases in between. Germline CDR1 is SNHLY and CDR2 is FYNNEI. CDR3 region: CASKRDQPYGYTF. In nucleotides, the CDR3 is TGTGCCAGCAAGAGGGACCAACCCTATGGCTACACCTTC.

V is TRBV7-3 and J is TRBJ1-1; perhaps TRBD1 as D (5 bases). Germline V gene lookup returns CDR1 SGHTA and CDR2 FQGTGA. The germline V and J ends were trimmed by 5 bases and 5 bases, with 21 bases remaining between them. This CDR3 is 16 amino acids long. CDR3 in DNA: TGTGCCAGCAGCGCCCCGGGAAGGGGTCTGTTGACTGAAGCTTTCTTT. It specifies CASSAPGRGLLTEAFF. The full variable domain, with the rest looked up from reference TRBV7-3 and TRBJ1-1, is GAGVSQTPSNKVTEKGKYVELRCDPISGHTALYWYRQSLGQGPEFLIYFQGTGAADDSGLPNDRFFAVRPEGSVSTLKIQRTERGDSAVYLCASSAPGRGLLTEAFFGQGTRLTVV.

The chain combines TRBV25-1 with TRBJ1-2; D not certain. This CDR3 spans 11 amino acids. The V gene lost 6 bases and the J gene lost 8 bases, with 10 bases spanning the gap. Germline CDR1 MGHDK, CDR2 SYGVNS. The CDR3 DNA sequence: TGTGCCAGCAGCCTCCGGGGAGGCTACACCTTC. It translates to CASSLRGGYTF.

V usage is TRBV4-1 and J usage is TRBJ1-3, with D perhaps matching TRBD1 (5 bases). The germline gives CDR1 MGHRA, CDR2 YSYEKL. The V end lost 1 base, the J end lost 5 bases, and 9 bases lay between the germline ends. The CDR3 contains 14 residues. The CDR3 is CASSQVQERNTIYF. As DNA, the CDR3 is TGCGCCAGCAGCCAAGTACAGGAAAGAAACACCATATATTTT.

The chain is built from TRBV25-1 and TRBJ1-1; D is undetermined. CDR1 and CDR2 (germline): MGHDK, SYGVNS. With 4 bases removed from V and 0 bases from J, the gap between germline ends came to 6 bases. The CDR3 contains 13 residues. CDR3 DNA: TGTGCCAGCAGTGCGACAATGAACACTGAAGCTTTCTTT. Translating it yields CASSATMNTEAFF.

V is TRBV5-4 and J is TRBJ1-1; perhaps TRBD1 as D (6 bases). CDR1 SGHNT and CDR2 YYREEE come from the germline V gene (reference sequence). This CDR3 comprises 14 residues. Trimming took off 3 bases at V and 2 bases at J, with 11 bases between the two ends. This chain's CDR3 is CASSSPRGNTEAFF. The DNA for the CDR3 is TGTGCCAGCAGCTCGCCCAGGGGCAACACTGAAGCTTTCTTT.

The chain carries TRBV7-2 and TRBJ2-3; 7 bases match TRBD1. This CDR3 is 14 amino acids long. Germline values: CDR1 SGHTA, CDR2 FQGNSA. V trimming: 4 bases; J trimming: 4 bases; junction bases outside the gene matches: 5. The CDR3 nucleotides read TGTGCCAGCAGCTCCCGACAGGGTTCAGATACGCAGTATTTT. Its protein product is CASSSRQGSDTQYF.

This clone was seen a single time. The CDR3 reads CASSYSRGDYEQYF. CDR3 sequence (DNA): TGTGCCAGCAGTTACTCGAGGGGGGATTACGAGCAGTACTTC. The gene calls are TRBV6-6 and TRBJ2-7; D tentatively fits TRBD1 or TRBD2 (6 bases each). Germline assignment: CDR1 MNHNY and CDR2 SVGAGI (reference sequence). The CDR3 length is 14 residues. The V and J ends lost 0 bases and 4 bases respectively, with 10 bases between them.

This chain uses TRBV11-2 with TRBJ2-3; maybe TRBD1 (5 bases). This CDR3 has 17 amino acids. Deletions cut 0 bases from V and 5 bases from J, with 18 bases between. Germline CDR1 SGHAT, CDR2 FQNNGV. The CDR3 DNA is TGTGCCAGCAGCTTAGAAGGGCCACAGGCAAGGAGAGATACGCAGTATTTT. It translates to CASSLEGPQARRDTQYF.

V usage is TRBV18 and J usage is TRBJ2-2, with a tentative D call TRBD1 (5 bases). Deletions cut 5 bases from V and 3 bases from J, with 10 bases between. The V gene's germline CDR1 is KGHSH and CDR2 LQKENI. The length of the CDR3 is 14 residues. CDR3 DNA sequence: TGTGCCAGCTCAAACAGGCCTGACACCGGGGAGCTGTTTTTT. Translation gives CASSNRPDTGELFF.

The rearrangement joins TRBV7-6 to TRBJ2-7, with D uncertain. Germline loops: CDR1 SGHVS, CDR2 FNYEAQ. This CDR3 is 13 amino acids long. Trimming shortened V by 2 bases and J by 3 bases, and 8 bases separated the two germline ends. Here the CDR3 reads CASSLSTDYEQYF. DNA of the CDR3: TGTGCCAGCAGCTTAAGCACAGACTACGAGCAGTACTTC.

V gene TRBV18 combines with J gene TRBJ1-5; TRBD1 is a possible D gene (5 bases). From germline, CDR1 is KGHSH and CDR2 LQKENI. The ends were cut back, 2 bases at V and 7 bases at J, with 15 bases in the middle. There are 15 residues in the CDR3. CDR3 DNA: TGTGCCAGCTCACCAAACGGCGGGGGGAACCAGCCCCAGCATTTT. Its translation: CASSPNGGGNQPQHF.

This clone was seen only a few times. The chain links TRBV6-5 to TRBJ1-3, with TRBD1 identical over 7 bases. Germline assignment: CDR1 MNHEY and CDR2 SVGAGI. CDR3 length equals 16 residues. The V and J ends lost 0 bases and 1 base, in that order; junction bases with no gene match: 3. CDR3 amino acids: CASSYSGRGSGNTIYF. The CDR3, as DNA: TGTGCCAGCAGTTACTCGGGCAGGGGGTCTGGAAACACCATATATTTT.

V usage is TRBV5-5 and J usage is TRBJ2-2; unclear D gene. The CDR3 is made up of 16 amino acids. Germline V lookup: CDR1 SGHKS, CDR2 YYEKEE (reference sequence). V shed 0 bases and J shed 2 bases, with 11 bases lying between them. CDR3 DNA sequence: TGTGCCAGCAGCTTGGGCCAAGGTATTAACACCGGGGAGCTGTTTTTT. Its protein product is CASSLGQGINTGELFF.

V gene TRBV19 combines with J gene TRBJ2-1; 7 bases fit TRBD2. This CDR3 comprises 14 residues. J gave up 7 bases and V 6 bases, and 9 bases lay outside the gene matches. Germline V gene sequence: CDR1 LNHDA, CDR2 SQIVND (reference sequence). Here the CDR3 reads CASSLGLGRNEQFF. In nucleotides, the CDR3 is TGTGCCAGTAGCCTCGGGCTCGGGAGGAATGAGCAGTTCTTC.

This clone was recorded only once. The chain couples TRBV4-1 to TRBJ1-5; D is ambiguous. The CDR3 runs 16 residues. V lost 4 bases and J 0 bases, leaving 13 bases between the germline ends. From germline, CDR1 is MGHRA and CDR2 YSYEKL. CDR3 sequence reads: CASSPYEVHSNQPQHF. The CDR3 DNA follows: TGCGCCAGCAGCCCGTACGAAGTACATAGCAATCAGCCCCAGCATTTT.

V usage is TRBV6-1 and J usage is TRBJ2-4; the D gene is possibly TRBD1 (5 bases). V gave up 10 bases and J gave up 5 bases, with 15 bases separating them. The CDR3 has 13 amino acids. Germline V gene data show CDR1 as MNHNS and CDR2 as SASEGT. CDR3 nucleotides: TGTGCCACTCTCCGATGGGGCGAAAACATTCAGTACTTC. Its protein is CATLRWGENIQYF.

The chain joins TRBV5-1 to TRBJ2-2, with unresolved D. Trimming took off 3 bases at V and 0 bases at J, with 9 bases between the two ends. Per germline, CDR1 SGHRS and CDR2 YFSETQ. This CDR3 has 15 amino acids. The CDR3 spells CASSSRTTNTGELFF. CDR3 in DNA: TGCGCCAGCAGCTCCAGGACGACGAACACCGGGGAGCTGTTTTTT.

The V gene is TRBV19, the J gene TRBJ1-1; TRBD1 is a possible D gene (6 bases). CDR1 is LNHDA and CDR2 is SQIVND in the germline V gene (reference sequence). V lost 7 bases and J lost 6, with 24 bases in between. The CDR3 runs to 16 residues. CDR3 loop: CASKRQVSGESAEAFF. In DNA form, the CDR3 reads TGTGCCAGTAAACGACAGGTTAGTGGAGAGTCGGCTGAAGCTTTCTTT.

This chain links TRBV30 with TRBJ1-2; D unclear. This CDR3 contains 13 residues. V lost 3 bases and J 9 bases, leaving 17 bases between the germline ends. Germline values: CDR1 GTSNPN, CDR2 SVGIG (reference sequence). The CDR3 loop is CAWRPGHPTSYTF. As DNA, the CDR3 is TGTGCCTGGAGGCCGGGCCATCCAACGAGCTACACCTTC.

CDR3 amino acids: CAWDRGNTEAFF. The CDR3 DNA is TGTGCCTGGGACAGGGGGAACACTGAAGCTTTCTTT. This chain connects TRBV30 to TRBJ1-1, with TRBD1 matching over 8 bases. This CDR3 is built from 12 residues. V was clipped by 5 bases and J by 1 base; unmatched bases: 0. CDR1 GTSNPN and CDR2 SVGIG come from the germline V gene (reference sequence).

This clone was picked up one time. The V and J genes are TRBV5-4 and TRBJ2-5; no clear D. The CDR3 is made up of 14 amino acids. V was trimmed by 0 bases and J by 2 bases, leaving 8 bases between them. CDR1 is SGHNT, CDR2 YYREEE, per germline (reference sequence). CDR3 DNA sequence: TGTGCCAGCAGCTTGGTATCTACGCAAGAGACCCAGTACTTC. Encoded protein: CASSLVSTQETQYF.